Described below is a single TCR beta chain sequence and its context. The record originates from a study of blood T cell repertoires in COVID-19. Study in general: COVID-19 samples, acute and convalescent, were from the United States, Italy and Spain. Sources were T cells, B-cell-depleted T cells, or PBMCs; the material itself was cDNA or gDNA.

This CDR3 comprises 14 residues. V gave up 0 bases and J gave up 9 bases; unmatched junction bases: 4. Germline CDR1 is SGDLS and CDR2 is YYNGEE. In the authors' methods: Nucleated cell counts were estimated from reference gene primer amplification. Measured with immunoSEQ multiplex PCR; TCRdb has only the in-frame clones, and not every one. The V and J calls and clone size come from that table; D and trimming were worked out from the DNA. The table shows under 200,000 clones, with around nine tenths occurring only once. Sequencing input: peripheral blood. This TCR was sampled from a young man with active or convalescent COVID-19. V usage is TRBV9 and J usage is TRBJ2-3, with 10 bases aligning to TRBD2. The CDR3 DNA is TGTGCCAGCAGCGTAGTTCCAGCGGGAGGGACGCAGTATTTT. It specifies CASSVVPAGGTQYF.